This entry features one TCR beta chain sequence. This sample was taken from a study of blood T cell repertoires in COVID-19. Study overall: Acute and convalescent COVID-19 samples came from the United States, Italy and Spain. The analysed material was cDNA or gDNA that came from T cells, B-cell-depleted T cells, or PBMCs.

Original processing methods: Using reference gene primer amplification, nucleated cell counts were estimated. Clones were read by immunoSEQ multiplex PCR, and TCRdb kept only the in-frame ones, dropping some. D and trimming come from the DNA, and the V and J calls and clone size come from that table. The sample has hundreds of thousands of clones, under 90% seen once. The CDR3 has 13 amino acids. Trimming removed 3 bases from V and 8 bases from J, with 13 bases in between. Per the germline V gene, CDR1 is SGHNT and CDR2 is YENEEA. This receptor was obtained from a woman aged 40 to 50 with active or convalescent COVID-19. V and J are TRBV11-3 and TRBJ1-1; D may be TRBD1 (5 bases). The specimen sequenced was peripheral blood. In nucleotides, the CDR3 is TGTGCCAGCAGCTTCCCAGGGCTAAACGAAGCTTTCTTT. This gives the protein CASSFPGLNEAFF.